The 31 T cell receptor beta chains in this list originate from one sample, sequenced in a study of T cells in tuberculosis. Time point here: new active TB diagnosis, blood taken before or within 7 days of starting treatment. Some clones are missing from TCRdb's copy, which holds only in-frame ones; the method was immunoSEQ multiplex PCR. Altogether tens of thousands of clones are present, roughly 82% being singletons, with the ten largest covering about 5%. The sequenced sample was PBMCs, obtained at tuberculosis diagnosis. All receptors derive from an adult with tuberculosis.

The genes are TRBV28 and TRBJ1-1; D may be TRBD1 (5 bases). The ends were cut back, 6 bases at V and 1 base at J, with 12 bases in the middle. The CDR3 has 14 amino acids. Per germline, CDR1 MDHEN and CDR2 SYDVKM. The CDR3 DNA reads TGTGCCAGCAGGCGTGGGGGAGGGAACACTGAAGCTTTCTTT. This codes for CASRRGGGNTEAFF.

V usage is TRBV7-3 and J usage is TRBJ2-1, with D possibly TRBD2 on 6 matching bases. V was cut by 4 bases and J by 4 bases, with 14 bases left in between. Germline loops: CDR1 SGHTA, CDR2 FQGTGA. The CDR3 sequence is 15 residues long. CDR3 coding DNA: TGTGCCAGCAGCTACCGGCGGGGAGGATACAATGAGCAGTTCTTC. The encoded protein is CASSYRRGGYNEQFF.

The chain carries TRBV13 and TRBJ1-1, with 7 bases fitting TRBD1. CDR1 PRHDT and CDR2 FYEKMQ come from the germline V gene (reference sequence). The CDR3 is made up of 16 amino acids. V lost 0 bases and J lost 1; bases outside the gene matches: 5. The CDR3 DNA reads as TGTGCCAGCAGCTTAGGCCCCCGGACAGGGAACACTGAAGCTTTCTTT. Translation gives CASSLGPRTGNTEAFF.

The genes are TRBV18 and TRBJ2-5; TRBD2 might be the D (5 bases). Germline assignment: CDR1 KGHSH and CDR2 LQKENI. The CDR3 spans 14 residues. The V and J ends lost 3 bases and 2 bases respectively, with 10 bases between them. In DNA form, the CDR3 reads TGTGCCAGCTCACCGTTGCGGGTTCAAGAGACCCAGTACTTC. It is translated as CASSPLRVQETQYF.

The chain couples TRBV29-1 to TRBJ1-2; 8 bases agree with TRBD1. The germline V gene has CDR1 SQVTM and CDR2 ANQGSEA. CDR3 length: 14 residues. Unmatched junction bases numbered 2, after V lost 2 bases and J lost 0 bases. The DNA for the CDR3 is TGCAGCGTTGAACTGACAGGGGCTAACTATGGCTACACCTTC. The encoded protein is CSVELTGANYGYTF.

The V call is TRBV6-5, the J call TRBJ2-7; 10 bases line up with TRBD1. The V segment lost 2 bases and the J segment 4 bases; nucleotides outside the gene matches: 2. Germline values: CDR1 MNHEY, CDR2 SVGAGI. The CDR3 has 14 amino acids. This CDR3 is CASSYDRGRYEQYF. CDR3 sequence (DNA): TGTGCCAGCAGTTACGACAGGGGGCGATACGAGCAGTACTTC.

The V gene is TRBV7-2, the J gene TRBJ2-3, with 9 bases matching TRBD2. Germline lookup yields CDR1 SGHTA and CDR2 FQGNSA. After removal of 1 base from V and 0 bases from J, the junction contained 5 bases not matched to a gene. The CDR3 consists of 17 residues. The CDR3: CASSLGLAGTSTDTQYF. CDR3 DNA: TGTGCCAGCAGCTTAGGCCTAGCGGGGACTAGCACAGATACGCAGTATTTT.

The chain recombines TRBV30 with TRBJ1-6, with TRBD1 matching over 10 bases. After removal of 3 bases from V and 10 bases from J, the junction contained 3 bases not matched to a gene. Germline CDR1 reads GTSNPN; CDR2 reads SVGIG (reference sequence). This CDR3 has 13 amino acids. This CDR3 is CAWRGTGVSPLHF. The CDR3 nucleotides are TGTGCCTGGAGAGGGACAGGGGTCTCACCCCTCCACTTT.

The V and J genes are TRBV4-1 and TRBJ1-1, with unresolved D. The CDR3 length is 14 residues. Per the germline V gene, CDR1 is MGHRA and CDR2 is YSYEKL. V gave up 0 bases and J gave up 8 bases, with 13 bases separating them. CDR3 region: CASSQEEGLREAFF. The DNA for the CDR3 is TGCGCCAGCAGCCAAGAGGAGGGCCTGAGAGAAGCTTTCTTT.

The genes are TRBV11-3 and TRBJ1-1, with D perhaps matching TRBD1 (5 bases). V was cut by 3 bases and J by 2 bases, with 7 bases left in between. Per germline, CDR1 SGHNT and CDR2 YENEEA. The CDR3 loop spans 13 amino acids. CDR3 in DNA: TGTGCCAGCAGCTTTCAGGGAAACACTGAAGCTTTCTTT. Amino acid sequence: CASSFQGNTEAFF.

V gene TRBV2 combines with J gene TRBJ1-3, with D possibly matching TRBD1 (5 bases). The germline V gene encodes CDR1 SNHLY and CDR2 FYNNEI. The CDR3 loop spans 12 amino acids. V gave up 8 bases and J gave up 3 bases, with 8 bases separating them. This CDR3 is CASRGNGNTIYF. Written as DNA, the CDR3 is TGTGCCAGCCGGGGGAATGGAAACACCATATATTTT.

This sequence joins TRBV27 and TRBJ1-2, with 7 bases aligning to TRBD1. CDR1 MNHEY and CDR2 SMNVEV come from the germline V gene (reference sequence). The V and J ends lost 4 bases and 4 bases, in that order; junction bases with no gene match: 3. The CDR3 sequence is 13 residues long. In DNA, the CDR3 is TGTGCCAGCAGTTCCCGGGACAGCTATGGCTACACCTTC. Amino acid sequence: CASSSRDSYGYTF.

V gene TRBV5-1 combines with J gene TRBJ2-6; D possibly corresponds to TRBD1 (5 bases). Trimming removed 4 bases at V and 3 bases at J, with 11 bases between. There are 15 residues in the CDR3. Germline V gene lookup returns CDR1 SGHRS and CDR2 YFSETQ. The CDR3 region is CASSQGRRGANVLTF. The CDR3 DNA sequence: TGCGCCAGCAGCCAGGGCAGGCGTGGGGCCAACGTCCTGACTTTC.

This sequence joins TRBV5-1 and TRBJ2-5; weak D call: TRBD1 (6 bases). The germline V gene has CDR1 SGHRS and CDR2 YFSETQ. The CDR3 length is 18 residues. V was cut by 0 bases and J by 5 bases, with 23 bases left in between. The CDR3 nucleotides read TGCGCCAGCAGCTTGGCCGGGTTGACAGGTTCGGCTTCGGAGACCCAGTACTTC. It is translated as CASSLAGLTGSASETQYF.

V usage is TRBV10-3 and J usage is TRBJ2-1, with 7 bases that match TRBD1. The junction had 6 bases not matched to a gene; V was cut back by 6 bases and J by 10 bases. This CDR3 has 12 amino acids. Germline-derived CDR1 and CDR2 are ENHRY and SYGVKD. The CDR3 loop reads CAISRTGGEQFF. In nucleotides, the CDR3 is TGTGCCATCAGCCGGACAGGCGGGGAGCAGTTCTTC.

The V and J genes are TRBV5-1 and TRBJ2-2, with TRBD2 as a possible D gene (5 bases). This CDR3 spans 16 amino acids. Germline CDR1 reads SGHRS; CDR2 reads YFSETQ. Trimming pared 4 bases from V and 5 bases from J, leaving 18 bases between. The CDR3 sequence is CASSEQPTGGTGELFF. Here the CDR3 DNA reads TGCGCCAGCAGCGAACAGCCTACCGGCGGGACCGGGGAGCTGTTTTTT.

V is TRBV7-2 and J is TRBJ1-1, with TRBD1 as a possible D gene (6 bases). CDR1 is SGHTA, CDR2 FQGNSA, per germline. The CDR3 contains 14 residues. Trimming shortened V by 1 base and J by 10 bases, and 16 bases separated the two germline ends. The CDR3 DNA is TGTGCCAGCAGCTTAGTAATCAGGGGCGGGGGAGCTTTCTTT. It yields the protein CASSLVIRGGGAFF.

The chain combines TRBV27 with TRBJ2-7; TRBD2 aligns across 12 bases. The CDR3 contains 15 residues. V lost 5 bases and J lost 4; bases outside the gene matches: 6. Germline CDR1 MNHEY, CDR2 SMNVEV (reference sequence). CDR3 sequence (DNA): TGTGCCAGCAGTCCCACTAGCGGGAGGATTTACGAGCAGTACTTC. Protein product: CASSPTSGRIYEQYF.

This chain connects TRBV18 to TRBJ1-4; no definite D call. The CDR3 covers 15 residues. Germline V gives CDR1 KGHSH, CDR2 LQKENI. V dropped 4 bases and J dropped 2 bases, with 11 bases sitting between them. The CDR3 here is CASSLSRGTNEKLFF. The CDR3 DNA is TGTGCCAGCTCACTCTCTAGAGGGACTAATGAAAAACTGTTTTTT.

The chain links TRBV23-1 to TRBJ2-7; D is undetermined. TRBV23-1 is an ORF, with its function uncertain. CDR3 length: 13 residues. V lost 8 bases, J lost 0 bases, and 11 bases lay in between. This chain's CDR3 is CASGTESSYEQYF. CDR3 DNA sequence: TGCGCCAGCGGTACAGAAAGCTCCTACGAGCAGTACTTC.

This chain connects TRBV18 to TRBJ2-5, with D hard to call. V shed 4 bases and J shed 3 bases, with 3 bases lying between them. The CDR3 has 11 amino acids. In germline, CDR1 is KGHSH, CDR2 LQKENI. The chain's CDR3 is CASSREETQYF. As DNA, the CDR3 is TGTGCCAGCTCACGAGAAGAGACCCAGTACTTC.

This chain connects TRBV11-2 to TRBJ2-3, with TRBD2 matching 9 bases. Germline V gene sequence: CDR1 SGHAT, CDR2 FQNNGV. V trimming: 1 base; J trimming: 2 bases; junction bases outside the gene matches: 13. The CDR3 loop spans 19 amino acids. The CDR3 loop reads CASSLGWREGHSDTDTQYF. The CDR3 DNA sequence: TGTGCCAGCAGCTTAGGGTGGCGGGAGGGCCATTCGGACACAGATACGCAGTATTTT.

V gene TRBV5-1 combines with J gene TRBJ2-1, with a tentative D call TRBD1 (5 bases). Germline values: CDR1 SGHRS, CDR2 YFSETQ. CDR3 size: 12 residues. Trimming took off 3 bases at V and 8 bases at J, with 9 bases between the two ends. CDR3 DNA sequence: TGCGCCAGCAGCTCAGGGTTTGATGAGCAGTTCTTC. It translates to CASSSGFDEQFF.

The J gene is TRBJ2-1, the V gene TRBV7-8; D remains unclear. Germline CDR1 reads SGHVS; CDR2 reads FQNEAQ. The CDR3 is 14 amino acids. V was pared by 1 base and J by 4 bases, with 8 bases between. The chain's CDR3 is CASSLVQAYNEQFF. CDR3 bases: TGTGCCAGCAGCTTAGTCCAGGCTTACAATGAGCAGTTCTTC.

This chain links TRBV5-4 with TRBJ2-3, with 11 nucleotides matching TRBD2. The CDR3 spans 15 residues. The V and J ends lost 2 bases and 5 bases, in that order; junction bases with no gene match: 4. Germline V gene sequence: CDR1 SGHNT, CDR2 YYREEE (reference sequence). CDR3 coding DNA: TGTGCCAGCAGCTTCACTAGCGGGAGACGAGATACGCAGTATTTT. It translates to CASSFTSGRRDTQYF.

This clone was seen a single time. J is TRBJ2-5 and V is TRBV13; TRBD2 matches 15 bases. Germline CDR1 PRHDT, CDR2 FYEKMQ (reference sequence). The CDR3 has 16 residues. J lost 5 bases, V lost 5 bases, and 6 bases had no gene match. CDR3 in DNA: TGTGCCAGCAGCCAGGGACTAGCGGGAGGAAGGGAGACCCAGTACTTC. It is translated as CASSQGLAGGRETQYF.

The genes are TRBV15 and TRBJ2-7; 10 nucleotides match TRBD2. Per germline, CDR1 LNHNV and CDR2 YYDKDF (reference sequence). After removal of 0 bases from V and 5 bases from J, the junction contained 7 bases not matched to a gene. There are 16 residues in the CDR3. CDR3 nucleotide sequence: TGTGCCACCAGCAGAGATATAAGGCTAGCGGGAGACGAGCAGTACTTC. Its protein product is CATSRDIRLAGDEQYF.

The V and J genes are TRBV21-1 and TRBJ2-1; TRBD2 is the table's D call and was not checked against the DNA. TRBV21-1 is reported as a pseudogene. The CDR3 spans 16 residues. The CDR3 DNA is TGTGCCAGCAGCGGTGGTAGCGGGAGGGCCGGGTATGAGCAGTTCTTC. Protein product: CASSGGSGRAGYEQFF.

This chain uses TRBV6-6 with TRBJ2-3; 9 nucleotides line up with TRBD2. The CDR3 is 15 amino acids. The ends lost 2 bases at V and 3 bases at J; junction bases unmatched: 3. CDR1 and CDR2 from the germline V gene are MNHNY and SVGAGI (reference sequence). Written as DNA, the CDR3 is TGTGCCAGCAGTTACCTCACTAGCGGGACAGATACGCAGTATTTT. This codes for CASSYLTSGTDTQYF.

The gene calls are TRBV2 and TRBJ2-1; D is possibly TRBD2 (6 bases). This CDR3 is built from 10 residues. Germline values: CDR1 SNHLY, CDR2 FYNNEI. Trimming cost V 8 bases and J 7 bases, with 6 bases left between them. This CDR3 is CASGGNEQFF. The CDR3 nucleotides are TGTGCCAGCGGGGGGAATGAGCAGTTCTTC.

The rearrangement links TRBV13 to TRBJ2-4; D perhaps matches TRBD1 (5 bases). The CDR3 extends over 18 amino acids. V lost 3 bases to trimming and J lost 0 bases, with 18 bases between them. Looked up from germline, CDR1 is PRHDT and CDR2 is FYEKMQ (reference sequence). The CDR3 here is CASSFPLQGVLAKNIQYF. The CDR3 bases are TGTGCCAGCAGCTTCCCGCTTCAGGGTGTTCTAGCCAAAAACATTCAGTACTTC.